This T cell receptor (beta chain) was observed in a study of post-analysis software for immune sequencing data. Presence of unique molecular identifiers characterized the TCR beta cDNA libraries. Each CDR3 protein gets one entry after TCRdb re-called the PCR reads with MiXCR. The table shows around 710,000 distinct CDR3 sequences, with about 43% occurring only once. Details on this clonotype: Its matching antigen is unknown.

This CDR3 is 18 amino acids long. The V gene's germline CDR1 is SEHNR and CDR2 FQNEAQ (reference sequence). Trimming removed 0 bases from V and 0 bases from J, with 15 bases in between. Study-level findings and limits: Roughly five TRBV segments were significantly more frequent in patients than in controls. TRBV5-6, TRBV5-1 and TRBV20-1 were among these segments.

The J gene is TRBJ2-4, the V gene TRBV7-9, with unresolved D. The sequence was collected from a girl aged 5-17 years with multiple sclerosis. The sequenced sample consisted of blood. In nucleotides, the CDR3 is TGTGCCAGCAGCTTAGCCCCGGGCCACTATCTAGCCAAAAACATTCAGTACTTC. It specifies CASSLAPGHYLAKNIQYF.